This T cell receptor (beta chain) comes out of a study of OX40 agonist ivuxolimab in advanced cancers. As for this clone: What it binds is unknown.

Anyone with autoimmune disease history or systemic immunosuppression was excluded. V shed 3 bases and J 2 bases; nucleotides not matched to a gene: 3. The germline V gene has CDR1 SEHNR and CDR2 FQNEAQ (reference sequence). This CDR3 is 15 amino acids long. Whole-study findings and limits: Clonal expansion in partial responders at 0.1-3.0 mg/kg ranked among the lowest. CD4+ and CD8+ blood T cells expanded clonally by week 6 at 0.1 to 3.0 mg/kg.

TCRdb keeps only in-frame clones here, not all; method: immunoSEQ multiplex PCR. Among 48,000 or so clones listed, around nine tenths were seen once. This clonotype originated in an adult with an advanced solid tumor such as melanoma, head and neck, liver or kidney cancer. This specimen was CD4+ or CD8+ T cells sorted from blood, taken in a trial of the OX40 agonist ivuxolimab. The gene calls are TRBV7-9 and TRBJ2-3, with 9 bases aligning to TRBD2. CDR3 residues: CASSFSGGVTDTQYF. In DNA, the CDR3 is TGTGCCAGCAGCTTTAGCGGGGGAGTCACAGATACGCAGTATTTT.